These 13 T cell receptor beta chains came from one sample sequenced in a study of human T cells and chemical hapten exposure. TCRdb reprocessed the RACE reads via MiXCR and lists one record per CDR3 protein. The sample carries more than 150,000 distinct CDR3 sequences, about 14% recorded once. Regarding time point: patch test 1, 2 weeks after DPC sensitization. The treatment is: therapeutic diphenylcyclopropenone sensitization with weekly scalp DPC. The starting material was whole blood, obtained in connection with sensitization to the hapten diphenylcyclopropenone (DPC). Source of these receptors: a woman in her twenties or thirties with alopecia areata. Some clones in this sample may be carry-over from other donors' samples.

The rearrangement links TRBV5-4 to TRBJ2-7; 11 bases are shared with TRBD2. CDR3 size: 19 residues. Germline V gene lookup returns CDR1 SGHNT and CDR2 YYREEE (reference sequence). Germline trimming cut 4 bases from V and 4 bases from J; bases unmatched to any gene: 19. Here the CDR3 DNA reads TGTGCCAGCAGCATGGGCCAGAGGACTAGCGGGCCGTTAAGATACGAGCAGTACTTC. Its protein product is CASSMGQRTSGPLRYEQYF.

This clonotype was recorded at least ten times. Here the CDR3 DNA reads TGTGCCAGCAGCGCGGGACAGGGCCAAGCTTTCTTT. It translates to CASSAGQGQAFF. The rearrangement links TRBV7-9 to TRBJ1-1; 9 bases align to TRBD1. The junction had 4 bases not matched to a gene; V was cut back by 5 bases and J by 9 bases. The CDR3 extends over 12 amino acids. The germline gives CDR1 SEHNR, CDR2 FQNEAQ (reference sequence).

In its sample, this clonotype was seen a few times. This sequence joins TRBV6-2 or TRBV6-3 and TRBJ2-5, with 9 bases matching TRBD1. The length of the CDR3 is 14 residues. Per germline, CDR1 MNHEY and CDR2 SVGEGT. V shed 6 bases, J shed 5 bases, and the junction held 7 bases outside the gene matches. CDR3 coding DNA: TGTGCCAGCAGGCGGACAGGGGATTTTGAGACCCAGTACTTC. It is translated as CASRRTGDFETQYF.

The rearrangement joins TRBV4-3 to TRBJ1-5; no definite D call. CDR3 length equals 14 residues. The germline V gene encodes CDR1 LGHNA and CDR2 YSLEER. The V gene lost 0 bases and the J gene lost 3 bases, with 6 bases spanning the gap. DNA for the CDR3: TGCGCCAGCAGCCAAGATTTTGTCAATCAGCCCCAGCATTTT. It specifies CASSQDFVNQPQHF.

A few counts support this clonotype. The J gene is TRBJ2-4, the V gene TRBV7-2; 8 bases align to TRBD1. Germline values: CDR1 SGHTA, CDR2 FQGNSA. J gave up 9 bases and V 2 bases, and 6 bases lay outside the gene matches. The CDR3 has 14 amino acids. CDR3 in DNA: TGTGCCAGCAGCTTACAGGGGGCGTACAGCATTCAGTACTTC. Amino acid sequence: CASSLQGAYSIQYF.

This clonotype has a handful of counts. This chain uses TRBV4-2 with TRBJ1-6, with no clear D. Germline loops: CDR1 LGHNA, CDR2 YNFKEQ. The CDR3 spans 15 residues. Between the trimmed V and J ends, which lost 0 bases and 9 bases, there was a span of 12 bases. The CDR3 sequence is CASSQEVISSSPLHF. In DNA form, the CDR3 reads TGTGCCAGCAGCCAAGAAGTAATCTCAAGTTCACCCCTCCACTTT.

A few counts support this clonotype. The genes are TRBV4-2 and TRBJ1-2, with TRBD1 matching 7 bases. This CDR3 has 15 residues. The junction had 12 bases not matched to a gene; V was cut back by 5 bases and J by 6 bases. The germline gives CDR1 LGHNA, CDR2 YNFKEQ. The CDR3 DNA is TGTGCCAGCAGCGGCCAAAGGGACAGCCTTAATGGCTACACCTTC. Translating it yields CASSGQRDSLNGYTF.

The V gene is TRBV20-1, the J gene TRBJ1-5; D uncertain. The CDR3 spans 12 residues. Looked up from germline, CDR1 is DFQATT and CDR2 is SNEGSKA (reference sequence). V lost 3 bases and J lost 5, with 8 bases in between. For the CDR3, the DNA is TGCAGTGCTAGGAGGCGGTATCAGCCCCAGCATTTT. This codes for CSARRRYQPQHF.

The J gene is TRBJ2-1, the V gene TRBV5-1; D call uncertain. The germline gives CDR1 SGHRS, CDR2 YFSETQ. Trimming cost V 6 bases and J 0 bases, with 7 bases left between them. The CDR3 spans 13 residues. The CDR3 protein is CASTTDSYNEQFF. Written as DNA, the CDR3 is TGCGCCAGCACGACGGACTCCTACAATGAGCAGTTCTTC.

The chain couples TRBV5-6 to TRBJ1-1; D unclear. This CDR3 contains 13 residues. Deletions cut 0 bases from V and 3 bases from J, with 6 bases between. Germline V CDR1 and CDR2: SGHDT, YYEEEE. CDR3 DNA sequence: TGTGCCAGCAGCTTGGAACCGCACACTGAAGCTTTCTTT. Its protein product is CASSLEPHTEAFF. The complete variable domain, with remaining parts taken from reference TRBV5-6 and TRBJ1-1, reads DAGVTQSPTHLIKTRGQQVTLRCSPKSGHDTVSWYQQALGQGPQFIFQYYEEEERQRGNFPDRFSGHQFPNYSSELNVNALLLGDSALYLCASSLEPHTEAFFGQGTRLTVV.

This clonotype was observed at least ten times. The V gene is TRBV6-5, the J gene TRBJ1-2; 8 bases are a match to TRBD1. Germline V gene lookup returns CDR1 MNHEY and CDR2 SVGAGI. Germline trimming cut 6 bases from V and 8 bases from J; bases unmatched to any gene: 14. The length of the CDR3 is 15 residues. The CDR3 loop is CASRPVLGQVYGYTF. CDR3 coding DNA: TGTGCCAGCAGACCTGTCTTGGGACAGGTATACGGCTACACCTTC.

This clonotype was seen repeatedly, ten times or more. The J gene is TRBJ2-5, the V gene TRBV5-1; tentatively, D is TRBD1 (6 bases). The CDR3 covers 14 residues. V dropped 3 bases and J dropped 1 base, with 10 bases sitting between them. Germline values: CDR1 SGHRS, CDR2 YFSETQ. The CDR3 protein is CASSWQGRQETQYF. DNA of the CDR3: TGCGCCAGCAGCTGGCAGGGGCGCCAAGAGACCCAGTACTTC.

This chain links TRBV7-2 with TRBJ1-1; the D gene is possibly TRBD1 (6 bases). This CDR3 is 15 amino acids long. V was clipped by 3 bases and J by 3 bases, with 14 bases between them. Germline V gene data show CDR1 as SGHTA and CDR2 as FQGNSA. The CDR3 protein is CASSFLTGMDTEAFF. The CDR3 DNA sequence: TGTGCCAGCAGCTTCTTGACAGGTATGGACACTGAAGCTTTCTTT.